This TCR beta chain is from a study of blood T cell repertoires in COVID-19. About the study: Both acute and convalescent COVID-19 samples were obtained from the United States, Italy and Spain. The analysed material was cDNA or gDNA that came from T cells, B-cell-depleted T cells, or PBMCs.

Sequencing used immunoSEQ multiplex PCR; TCRdb keeps in-frame clones, though not all of them. The sample consists of approximately 280,000 clones, 75% to 90% of them appearing once. This CDR3 comprises 16 residues. The V segment lost 0 bases and the J segment 4 bases; nucleotides outside the gene matches: 5. Germline CDR1 is MNHEY and CDR2 is SVGAGI. The V and J genes are TRBV6-5 and TRBJ2-2, with 7 positions matching TRBD1. Sequencing used PBMCs or T cells enriched from blood (not recorded which). The origin of this receptor is a woman in her fifties or sixties who had recovered from COVID-19. CDR3 sequence (DNA): TGTGCCAGCAGTTACTCGACGGCAGGGGGCACCGGGGAGCTGTTTTTT. This codes for CASSYSTAGGTGELFF.